The rows below give T cell receptor beta chains drawn from one sample of a study of regulatory T cells in long-lasting Graves disease. TCRdb re-derived calls from the multiplex PCR reads in MiXCR, one entry per CDR3 protein. The data contain hundreds of thousands of distinct CDR3 sequences, under 25% of them singletons. This sample comprised peripheral blood mononuclear cells (PBMCs), obtained when the disease was refractory, from a patient treated with antithyroid drugs. The receptors were gathered from a female donor with Graves disease. Each CDR3 is given with its conserved first and last residue. The D gene is left open where the match is weak. Expanded clones get a size class; other rows say once, few or many, or leave the size out.

V gene: TRBV11-2; clone size: many; D gene: -; CDR3 protein: CASSQVASRRGYTF
V gene: TRBV9; clone size: many; D gene: -; CDR3 protein: CASSVSGWNTEAFF
V gene: TRBV30; clone size: few; D gene: -; CDR3 protein: CAWSAPGQEWAFF
V gene: TRBV20-1; clone size: -; D gene: -; CDR3 protein: CSARRGQLTTEAFF
V gene: TRBV28; clone size: many; D gene: -; CDR3 protein: CASSWAAPNEKLFF
V gene: TRBV28; clone size: -; D gene: -; CDR3 protein: CASSPTWTIQSSYNSPLHF
V gene: TRBV19; clone size: -; D gene: -; CDR3 protein: CASSPYLSNQPQHF
V gene: TRBV29-1; clone size: -; D gene: -; CDR3 protein: CSVVPLGPEDTDTQYF
V gene: TRBV20-1; clone size: many; D gene: -; CDR3 protein: CSPQAGADEKLFF
V gene: TRBV11-2; clone size: -; D gene: TRBD1; CDR3 protein: CASSEGQGYYNEQFF
V gene: TRBV19; clone size: -; D gene: -; CDR3 protein: CASSIEEEPQHF
V gene: TRBV2; clone size: -; D gene: -; CDR3 protein: CASSEESTDTQYF
V gene: TRBV11-2; clone size: many; D gene: TRBD1; CDR3 protein: CASSQRTGAGVGSSGELFF
V gene: TRBV6-5; clone size: -; D gene: TRBD1; CDR3 protein: CASSYSEPGTGGTGELFF
V gene: TRBV6-1; clone size: -; D gene: -; CDR3 protein: CASSGAGSFRGSNQPQHF
V gene: TRBV6-1; clone size: -; D gene: -; CDR3 protein: CASSEAGGTVDNRPQHF
V gene: TRBV20-1; clone size: few; D gene: -; CDR3 protein: CSARGAWDSPLHF
V gene: TRBV29-1; clone size: many; D gene: -; CDR3 protein: CSVRGDVSAVTYEQYF
V gene: TRBV24-1; clone size: few; D gene: -; CDR3 protein: CATSDPLSEQFF
V gene: TRBV6-1; clone size: few; D gene: -; CDR3 protein: CASSTNRQSYEQYF
V gene: TRBV7-2; clone size: -; D gene: TRBD2; CDR3 protein: CASSSTSGRAGELFF
V gene: TRBV11-1; clone size: many; D gene: TRBD1; CDR3 protein: CASRGQGVEQYF
V gene: TRBV7-9; clone size: few; D gene: -; CDR3 protein: CASSLDGSNSPLHF
V gene: TRBV28; clone size: -; D gene: -; CDR3 protein: CAINRINNEKLFF
V gene: TRBV30; clone size: few; D gene: -; CDR3 protein: CAWSVSTEYRYSNQPQHF
V gene: TRBV28; clone size: many; D gene: -; CDR3 protein: CASSLPGQGVTGANVLTF
V gene: TRBV19; clone size: many; D gene: TRBD2; CDR3 protein: CASTPQGREESKNIQYF
V gene: TRBV29-1; clone size: many; D gene: -; CDR3 protein: CSVVKGTYGYTF